This TCR beta chain is from a study of blood T cell repertoires in COVID-19. TCRdb's table, derived via immunoSEQ multiplex PCR, lists solely in-frame clones and lacks some. The table shows 150,000 or so clones, with roughly four fifths occurring only once. Germline loops: CDR1 MNHEY, CDR2 SVGEGT. The CDR3 sequence is 13 residues long. The V end lost 2 bases, the J end lost 7 bases, and 6 bases lay between the germline ends. Specimen: peripheral blood. This TCR was recovered from a woman aged 55-70 years with acute or convalescent COVID-19. V is TRBV6-2 or TRBV6-3 and J is TRBJ1-6, with D possibly being TRBD1 (6 bases). The CDR3 protein is CASSYGQNSPLHF. CDR3 nucleotide sequence: TGTGCCAGCAGTTACGGACAGAATTCACCCCTCCACTTT.